A single sample is the source of the 32 T cell receptor beta chains below, sequenced in a study of vaccination effects on CD4 cells after COVID-19. Their cognate antigens are unknown. Profiled with immunoSEQ multiplex PCR; TCRdb holds only in-frame clones, not every one. The table lists about 8,100 clones, about four fifths of them singletons. Antigen-specific CD4+ T cells were expanded with viral peptide pools in the ViraFEST assay before sequencing. Upon completion of about 10 days in culture, CD4+ T cells were isolated. This specimen consisted of CD4+ T cells from PBMCs cultured with HCoV-229E spike peptides, obtained before COVID-19 vaccination. These receptors were obtained from a human donor who received a COVID-19 vaccine.

The rearrangement joins TRBV4-1 to TRBJ2-7; 8 bases are a match to TRBD1. CDR1 MGHRA and CDR2 YSYEKL come from the germline V gene. Trimming took 3 bases from V and 2 from J; bases not matched to a gene: 3. The CDR3 extends over 14 amino acids. CDR3 amino acids: CASSQGTGTYEQYF. In nucleotides, the CDR3 is TGCGCCAGCAGCCAGGGGACAGGTACCTACGAGCAGTACTTC.

The chain is built from TRBV9 and TRBJ2-3; D ambiguous. From germline, CDR1 is SGDLS and CDR2 YYNGEE. V shed 0 bases and J shed 6 bases, with 14 bases lying between them. This CDR3 has 15 residues. CDR3 residues: CASSVEGSRSDTQYF. The CDR3 nucleotides read TGTGCCAGCAGCGTAGAGGGTTCAAGGTCGGATACGCAGTATTTT.

The CDR3 sequence is CASKTSGLPKNTEAFF. In DNA form, the CDR3 reads TGTGCCAGCAAGACCTCAGGGCTACCTAAGAACACTGAAGCTTTCTTT. This chain links TRBV2 with TRBJ1-1; maybe TRBD1 (5 bases). The V end lost 7 bases, the J end lost 1 base, and 19 bases lay between the germline ends. Germline lookup yields CDR1 SNHLY and CDR2 FYNNEI. This CDR3 comprises 16 residues.

The rearrangement joins TRBV3-1 (or the pseudogene TRBV3-2) to TRBJ1-4; TRBD1 is a possible D gene (5 bases). The CDR3 consists of 15 residues. V shed 3 bases and J shed 7 bases, with 15 bases lying between them. Germline lookup yields CDR1 LGHDT and CDR2 YNNKEL (reference sequence). This CDR3 is CASSQYRDQGEKLFF. For the CDR3, the DNA is TGTGCCAGCAGCCAGTACCGGGACCAGGGTGAAAAACTGTTTTTT.

The V and J genes are TRBV5-8 and TRBJ2-1, with 15 bases matching TRBD2. The CDR3 extends over 18 amino acids. Germline V gives CDR1 SGHTS, CDR2 YDEGEE. V was pared by 5 bases and J by 4 bases, with 10 bases of the junction left unmatched. CDR3 in amino acids: CASSYTGTSGGIYNEQFF. The DNA of the CDR3 is TGTGCCAGCAGTTATACCGGGACTAGCGGGGGGATATACAATGAGCAGTTCTTC.

The V gene is TRBV7-9, the J gene TRBJ2-7; 10 bases match TRBD2. V lost 3 bases, J lost 5 bases, and 4 bases stayed unmatched. The CDR3 is 14 residues long. CDR1 is SEHNR and CDR2 is FQNEAQ in the germline V gene (reference sequence). This chain's CDR3 is CASSLLAGDDEQYF. The CDR3 DNA is TGTGCCAGCAGCTTGCTAGCGGGAGACGACGAGCAGTACTTC.

The chain couples TRBV6-1 to TRBJ2-2; 12 bases match TRBD2. V shed 2 bases and J 6 bases; nucleotides not matched to a gene: 1. Germline CDR1 and CDR2: MNHNS and SASEGT. The CDR3 spans 15 residues. The CDR3 reads CASSELAGGPGELFF. CDR3 coding DNA: TGTGCCAGCAGTGAACTAGCGGGGGGGCCCGGGGAGCTGTTTTTT.

This rearrangement joins TRBV27 to TRBJ2-7; the D is unclear. This CDR3 spans 14 amino acids. Germline values: CDR1 MNHEY, CDR2 SMNVEV (reference sequence). Trimming pared 7 bases from V and 3 bases from J, leaving 16 bases between. DNA for the CDR3: TGTGCCAGCACCGCCTCTGGTAGGGTCTACGAGCAGTACTTC. As protein: CASTASGRVYEQYF.

The chain carries TRBV6-5 and TRBJ1-5; D not resolved. Germline V gives CDR1 MNHEY, CDR2 SVGAGI. The germline V and J ends were trimmed by 7 bases and 0 bases, with 7 bases remaining between them. This CDR3 has 13 residues. CDR3 sequence (DNA): TGTGCCAGCACGCAAGATAGCAATCAGCCCCAGCATTTT. This codes for CASTQDSNQPQHF.

CDR3 sequence reads: CAWSRDRAANNSPLHF. The DNA of the CDR3 is TGTGCCTGGAGCCGGGACAGGGCCGCTAATAATTCACCCCTCCACTTT. This chain links TRBV30 with TRBJ1-6; 9 positions match TRBD1. Looked up from germline, CDR1 is GTSNPN and CDR2 is SVGIG (reference sequence). This CDR3 is built from 16 residues. The J segment lost 5 bases and the V segment lost 3 bases, leaving 8 bases of the junction unmatched.

This rearrangement joins TRBV9 to TRBJ1-2; D may be TRBD1 (5 bases). The CDR3 is 16 amino acids. Trimming removed 0 bases from V and 5 bases from J, with 17 bases in between. Germline CDR1 SGDLS, CDR2 YYNGEE. In DNA form, the CDR3 reads TGTGCCAGCAGCGTAGGATCGGCAAAAAGGGGATATGGCTACACCTTC. As protein: CASSVGSAKRGYGYTF.

This chain connects TRBV7-9 to TRBJ2-5; a possible D gene is TRBD2 (6 bases). CDR1 and CDR2 from the germline V gene are SEHNR and FQNEAQ (reference sequence). This CDR3 has 15 residues. Between the trimmed V and J ends, which lost 1 base and 1 base, there was a span of 10 bases. The CDR3 protein is CASSLGAGIQETQYF. In DNA form, the CDR3 reads TGTGCCAGCAGCTTAGGGGCGGGGATCCAAGAGACCCAGTACTTC.

The rearrangement joins TRBV27 to TRBJ1-4; 8 bases match TRBD1. This CDR3 has 16 residues. V dropped 3 bases and J dropped 6; count of bases not matched to a gene: 9. Germline V gives CDR1 MNHEY, CDR2 SMNVEV (reference sequence). CDR3 sequence: CASSLYRGSNYEKLFF. The CDR3 bases are TGTGCCAGCAGTTTGTACAGGGGGTCTAACTATGAAAAACTGTTTTTT.

This rearrangement joins TRBV7-9 to TRBJ2-1; D is possibly TRBD1 (7 bases). The CDR3 runs to 15 residues. V dropped 5 bases and J dropped 7 bases, with 18 bases sitting between them. CDR1 and CDR2 from the germline V gene are SEHNR and FQNEAQ (reference sequence). This CDR3 reads CASSQGGGQSNEQFF. Written as DNA, the CDR3 is TGTGCCAGCAGCCAAGGAGGGGGACAGAGTAATGAGCAGTTCTTC.

This chain links TRBV15 with TRBJ2-2, with no clear D. With 0 bases removed from V and 7 bases from J, the gap between germline ends came to 6 bases. Germline V lookup: CDR1 LNHNV, CDR2 YYDKDF (reference sequence). The CDR3 is 13 residues long. DNA for the CDR3: TGTGCCACCAGCAGAGACGGATACGGGGAGCTGTTTTTT. This encodes CATSRDGYGELFF.

The chain joins TRBV9 to TRBJ1-1; D uncertain. Per the germline V gene, CDR1 is SGDLS and CDR2 is YYNGEE. Trimming removed 3 bases at V and 3 bases at J, with 18 bases between. CDR3 size: 16 residues. The CDR3 sequence: CASSGRSVIRDTEAFF. CDR3 DNA sequence: TGTGCCAGCAGCGGGAGATCCGTCATAAGGGACACTGAAGCTTTCTTT.

This clone turned up a few times. V is TRBV20-1 and J is TRBJ1-2; tentative D call: TRBD1 (5 bases). The V and J ends lost 6 bases and 7 bases respectively, with 12 bases between them. The CDR3 length is 11 residues. Germline V CDR1 and CDR2: DFQATT, SNEGSKA (reference sequence). The CDR3 loop reads CSAGGGLGYTF. CDR3 bases: TGCAGTGCCGGGGGAGGTCTTGGCTACACCTTC.

This sequence joins TRBV19 and TRBJ2-7, with TRBD2 matching over 9 bases. The ends lost 7 bases at V and 3 bases at J; junction bases unmatched: 13. The CDR3 totals 16 residues. Germline V gene data show CDR1 as LNHDA and CDR2 as SQIVND (reference sequence). In DNA form, the CDR3 reads TGTGCCAGTACAACGAGGTTCGGGACTAGCCTCTACGAGCAGTACTTC. This gives the protein CASTTRFGTSLYEQYF.

In nucleotides, the CDR3 is TGTGCCAGCAGCCAAGCCCCTTTAGGACAGGGGGGAACTGAAGCTTTCTTT. It yields the protein CASSQAPLGQGGTEAFF. This chain joins TRBV4-2 and TRBJ1-1; 10 bases align to TRBD1. CDR1 and CDR2 (germline): LGHNA, YNFKEQ. The CDR3 totals 17 residues. V shed 1 base and J 5 bases; nucleotides not matched to a gene: 10.

The chain couples TRBV6-5 to TRBJ1-2; D gene ambiguous. This CDR3 is 15 amino acids long. Germline CDR1 and CDR2: MNHEY and SVGAGI. V was trimmed by 7 bases and J by 2 bases, leaving 17 bases between them. CDR3 DNA: TGTGCCAGCACCTCAAAGAGTTCGGGAAACTATGGCTACACCTTC. It translates to CASTSKSSGNYGYTF.

With regard to this clone: Additional DNA sequences in this sample encode the identical CDR3. The chain combines TRBV18 with TRBJ2-3; D is undetermined. CDR1 KGHSH and CDR2 LQKENI come from the germline V gene. CDR3 size: 13 residues. V dropped 2 bases and J dropped 5 bases, with 8 bases sitting between them. CDR3 sequence (DNA): TGTGCCAGCTCACCAACAAATGGAGATACGCAGTATTTT. Protein product: CASSPTNGDTQYF.

This clone appeared a few times. V gene TRBV19 combines with J gene TRBJ1-5, with D tentatively TRBD1 (5 bases). The CDR3 loop spans 15 amino acids. Trimming left V 1 base short and J 5 bases short, with 12 bases between. From germline, CDR1 is LNHDA and CDR2 SQIVND (reference sequence). The CDR3 nucleotides read TGTGCCAGTAGTATAGTTCATGGGGCGGATCAGCCCCAGCATTTT. Its protein product is CASSIVHGADQPQHF.

This chain's CDR3 is CASSQRGHTDTQYF. CDR3 in DNA: TGTGCCAGCAGCCAGCGGGGGCACACAGATACGCAGTATTTT. The gene calls are TRBV14 and TRBJ2-3; D might be TRBD2 (7 bases). Germline V gene data show CDR1 as SGHDN and CDR2 as FVKESK. The germline V and J ends were trimmed by 3 bases and 2 bases, with 9 bases remaining between them. The length of the CDR3 is 14 residues.

This clone was observed a handful of times. The chain links TRBV10-1 to TRBJ2-2; 8 nucleotides align to TRBD2. Unmatched junction bases numbered 15, after V lost 2 bases and J lost 4 bases. Looked up from germline, CDR1 is WNHNN and CDR2 is SYGVQD (reference sequence). The CDR3 loop spans 19 amino acids. As DNA, the CDR3 is TGCGCCAGCAGTGAGCGGGACTCCCGGGAGGGCCGTGGCACCGGGGAGCTGTTTTTT. It translates to CASSERDSREGRGTGELFF.

This clone was counted a single time. The genes are TRBV2 and TRBJ2-7, with D unclear. From germline, CDR1 is SNHLY and CDR2 FYNNEI. The CDR3 extends over 14 amino acids. With 4 bases removed from V and 6 bases from J, the gap between germline ends came to 16 bases. The CDR3 DNA reads as TGTGCCAGCAGTGTATGGGGTCTCCTCTCCGAGCAGTACTTC. It translates to CASSVWGLLSEQYF.

This clone was observed a single time. V gene TRBV6-5 combines with J gene TRBJ1-4; 8 bases fit TRBD1. The trim removed 7 bases at V and 4 bases at J, leaving 2 bases unmatched. This CDR3 comprises 13 residues. Germline CDR1 and CDR2: MNHEY and SVGAGI. The CDR3 region has the DNA TGTGCCAGCAAAGACAGGGGTAATGAAAAACTGTTTTTT. It encodes CASKDRGNEKLFF.

The genes are TRBV5-8 and TRBJ1-1, with D uncertain. This CDR3 spans 15 amino acids. CDR1 is SGHTS and CDR2 is YDEGEE in the germline V gene. V was trimmed by 2 bases and J by 1 base, leaving 12 bases between them. The CDR3 DNA sequence: TGTGCCAGCAGCTTTTCTCCGGGGAAGAACACTGAAGCTTTCTTT. It is translated as CASSFSPGKNTEAFF.

The V and J genes are TRBV3-1 (or the pseudogene TRBV3-2) and TRBJ2-7, with D unclear. CDR1 LGHDT and CDR2 YNNKEL come from the germline V gene (reference sequence). CDR3 length equals 11 residues. The V end lost 8 bases, the J end lost 4 bases, and 9 bases lay between the germline ends. CDR3 bases: TGTGCCAGCGGTTTAATTTACGAGCAGTACTTC. Protein sequence: CASGLIYEQYF.

The rearrangement joins TRBV27 to TRBJ1-4; no firm D call. The ends were cut back, 1 base at V and 3 bases at J, with 12 bases in the middle. The germline CDR1 and CDR2 sequences are MNHEY and SMNVEV (reference sequence). The CDR3 runs to 16 residues. The CDR3 coding sequence is TGTGCCAGCAGTTTATACGGATTTGGGGCTAATGAAAAACTGTTTTTT. It specifies CASSLYGFGANEKLFF.

The V gene is TRBV6-5, the J gene TRBJ2-7; 8 nucleotides line up with TRBD2. The germline V gene has CDR1 MNHEY and CDR2 SVGAGI. The CDR3 consists of 15 residues. Trimming removed 5 bases from V and 4 bases from J; junction bases left unmatched: 10. This CDR3 is CASSTSGRTSYEQYF. In DNA form, the CDR3 reads TGTGCCAGCAGTACCAGCGGGAGAACCTCTTACGAGCAGTACTTC.

This clone came up once. This chain links TRBV3-1 (or the pseudogene TRBV3-2) with TRBJ2-7; no firm D call. V lost 1 base to trimming and J lost 9 bases, with 10 bases between them. CDR3 length: 12 amino acids. From germline, CDR1 is LGHDT and CDR2 YNNKEL (reference sequence). The CDR3 spells CASSQAGVGQYF. CDR3 sequence (DNA): TGTGCCAGCAGCCAAGCCGGCGTGGGGCAGTACTTC.

This chain joins TRBV6-4 and TRBJ2-5; the D is unclear. The CDR3 runs to 14 residues. V lost 1 base and J lost 0, with 6 bases in between. The germline V gene has CDR1 MRHNA and CDR2 SNTAGT. The CDR3, as DNA: TGTGCCAGCAGTGACTTCCCAAACCAAGAGACCCAGTACTTC. Its protein is CASSDFPNQETQYF.